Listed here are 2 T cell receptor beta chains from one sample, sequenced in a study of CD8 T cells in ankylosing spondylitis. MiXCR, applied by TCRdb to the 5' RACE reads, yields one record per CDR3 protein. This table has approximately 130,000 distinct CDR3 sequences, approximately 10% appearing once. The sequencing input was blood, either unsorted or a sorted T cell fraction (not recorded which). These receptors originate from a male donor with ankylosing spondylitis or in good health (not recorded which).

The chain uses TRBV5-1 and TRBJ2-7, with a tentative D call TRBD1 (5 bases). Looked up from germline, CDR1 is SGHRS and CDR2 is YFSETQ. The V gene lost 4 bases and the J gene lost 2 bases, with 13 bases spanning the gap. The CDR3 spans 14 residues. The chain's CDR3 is CASSRKDSTYEQYF. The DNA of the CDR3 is TGCGCCAGCAGCAGAAAAGACAGTACCTACGAGCAGTACTTC.

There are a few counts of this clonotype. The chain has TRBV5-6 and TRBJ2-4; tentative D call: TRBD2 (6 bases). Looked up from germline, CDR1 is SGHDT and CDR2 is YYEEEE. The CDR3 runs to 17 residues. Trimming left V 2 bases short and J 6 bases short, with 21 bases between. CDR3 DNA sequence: TGTGCCAGCAGCTTTACATTACATGGGGGGTTGAGAAACATTCAGTACTTC. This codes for CASSFTLHGGLRNIQYF.